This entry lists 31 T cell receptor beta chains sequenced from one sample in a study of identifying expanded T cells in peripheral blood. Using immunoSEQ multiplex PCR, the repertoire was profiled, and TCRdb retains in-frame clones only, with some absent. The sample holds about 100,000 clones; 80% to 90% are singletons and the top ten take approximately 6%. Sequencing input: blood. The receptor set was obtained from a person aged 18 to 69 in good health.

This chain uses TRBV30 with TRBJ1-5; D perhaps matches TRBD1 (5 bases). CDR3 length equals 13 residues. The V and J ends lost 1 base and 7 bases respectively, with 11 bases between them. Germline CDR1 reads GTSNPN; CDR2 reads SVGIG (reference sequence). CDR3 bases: TGTGCCTGGAGTGAACCAGGGAAACAGCCCCAGCATTTT. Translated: CAWSEPGKQPQHF.

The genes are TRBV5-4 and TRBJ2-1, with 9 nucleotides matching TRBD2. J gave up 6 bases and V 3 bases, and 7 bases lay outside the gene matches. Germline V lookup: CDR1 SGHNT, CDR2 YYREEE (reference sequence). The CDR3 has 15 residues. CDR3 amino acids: CASSSRGGGANEQFF. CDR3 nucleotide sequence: TGTGCCAGCAGCTCGAGGGGCGGGGGGGCCAATGAGCAGTTCTTC.

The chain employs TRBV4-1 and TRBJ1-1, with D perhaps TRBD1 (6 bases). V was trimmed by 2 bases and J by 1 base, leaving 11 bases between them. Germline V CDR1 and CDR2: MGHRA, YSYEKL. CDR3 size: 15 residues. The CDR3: CASSQFGQTNTEAFF. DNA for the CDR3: TGCGCCAGCAGCCAATTTGGACAGACGAACACTGAAGCTTTCTTT.

The CDR3: CASSQDRATGENQPQHF. CDR3 coding DNA: TGCGCCAGCAGCCAAGACAGAGCGACAGGGGAGAATCAGCCCCAGCATTTT. J is TRBJ1-5 and V is TRBV4-1, with TRBD1 matching 8 bases. Germline CDR1 reads MGHRA; CDR2 reads YSYEKL. V lost 0 bases to trimming and J lost 4 bases; unmatched junction nucleotides: 8. The CDR3 is 17 amino acids.

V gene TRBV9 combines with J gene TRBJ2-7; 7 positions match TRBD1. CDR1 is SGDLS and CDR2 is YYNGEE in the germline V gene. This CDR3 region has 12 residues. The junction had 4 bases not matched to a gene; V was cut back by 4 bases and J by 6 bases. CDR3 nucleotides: TGTGCCAGCAGCCCGACAGGGTTCGAGCAGTACTTC. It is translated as CASSPTGFEQYF.

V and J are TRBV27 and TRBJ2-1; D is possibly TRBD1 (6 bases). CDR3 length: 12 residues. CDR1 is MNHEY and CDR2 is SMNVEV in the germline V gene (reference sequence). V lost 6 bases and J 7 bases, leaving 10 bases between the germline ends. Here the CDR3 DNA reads TGTGCCAGCAGGCAGGGGTTGAATGAGCAGTTCTTC. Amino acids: CASRQGLNEQFF.

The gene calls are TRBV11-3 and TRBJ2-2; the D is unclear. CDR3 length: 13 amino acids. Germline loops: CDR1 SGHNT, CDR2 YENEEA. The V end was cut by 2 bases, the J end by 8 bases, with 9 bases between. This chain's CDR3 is CASSLLVRGELFF. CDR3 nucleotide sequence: TGTGCCAGCAGCTTATTAGTAAGAGGGGAGCTGTTTTTT.

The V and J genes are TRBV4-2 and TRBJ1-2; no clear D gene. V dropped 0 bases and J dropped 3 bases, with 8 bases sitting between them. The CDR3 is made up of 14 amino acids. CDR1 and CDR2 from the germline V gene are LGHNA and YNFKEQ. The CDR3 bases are TGTGCCAGCAGCCAAGATCTCACTCACTATGGCTACACCTTC. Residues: CASSQDLTHYGYTF.

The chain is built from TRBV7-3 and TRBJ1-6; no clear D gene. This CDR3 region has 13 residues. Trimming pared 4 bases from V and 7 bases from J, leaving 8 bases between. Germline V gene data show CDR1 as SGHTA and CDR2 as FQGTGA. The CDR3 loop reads CASSSRYNSPLHF. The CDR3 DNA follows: TGTGCCAGCAGCTCGCGGTACAATTCACCCCTCCACTTT.

For the CDR3, the DNA is TGTGCCAGTAGTATGCGGGACAGGGGATCTGGGGAGCAGTACTTC. It yields the protein CASSMRDRGSGEQYF. The genes are TRBV19 and TRBJ2-7; 10 bases map to TRBD1. The ends lost 3 bases at V and 7 bases at J; junction bases unmatched: 9. The CDR3 covers 15 residues. Germline V gene lookup returns CDR1 LNHDA and CDR2 SQIVND (reference sequence).

CDR3 residues: CSVQGTDQETQYF. The CDR3 nucleotides are TGCAGCGTTCAGGGGACAGACCAAGAGACCCAGTACTTC. The chain is built from TRBV29-1 and TRBJ2-5; 7 nucleotides agree with TRBD1. The CDR3 covers 13 residues. V shed 5 bases and J 0 bases; nucleotides not matched to a gene: 3. Germline values: CDR1 SQVTM, CDR2 ANQGSEA.

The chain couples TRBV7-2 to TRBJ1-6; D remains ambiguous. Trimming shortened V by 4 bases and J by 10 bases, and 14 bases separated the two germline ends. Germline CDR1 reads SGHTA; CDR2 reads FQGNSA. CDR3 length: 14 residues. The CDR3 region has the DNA TGTGCCAGCAGCTCCCCCTCCCATGGGTCACCCCTCCACTTT. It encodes CASSSPSHGSPLHF.

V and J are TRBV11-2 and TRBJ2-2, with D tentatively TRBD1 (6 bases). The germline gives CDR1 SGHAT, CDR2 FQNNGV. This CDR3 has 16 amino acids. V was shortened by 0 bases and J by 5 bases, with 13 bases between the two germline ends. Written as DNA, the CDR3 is TGTGCCAGCAGCTTAGATCCCACAGGGATAACCGGGGAGCTGTTTTTT. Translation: CASSLDPTGITGELFF.

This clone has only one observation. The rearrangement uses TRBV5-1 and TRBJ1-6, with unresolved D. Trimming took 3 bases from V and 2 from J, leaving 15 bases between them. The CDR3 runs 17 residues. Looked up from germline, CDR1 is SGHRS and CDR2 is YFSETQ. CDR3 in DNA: TGCGCCAGCAGCTCGTGGCTGGGTGGAACCTATAATTCACCCCTCCACTTT. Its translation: CASSSWLGGTYNSPLHF.

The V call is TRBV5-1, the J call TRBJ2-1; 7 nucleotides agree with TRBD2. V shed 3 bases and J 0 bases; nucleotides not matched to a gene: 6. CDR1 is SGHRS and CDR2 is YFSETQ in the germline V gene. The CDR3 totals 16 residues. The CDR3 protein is CASSWGLAVSYNEQFF. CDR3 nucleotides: TGCGCCAGCAGCTGGGGTCTAGCGGTCTCCTACAATGAGCAGTTCTTC.

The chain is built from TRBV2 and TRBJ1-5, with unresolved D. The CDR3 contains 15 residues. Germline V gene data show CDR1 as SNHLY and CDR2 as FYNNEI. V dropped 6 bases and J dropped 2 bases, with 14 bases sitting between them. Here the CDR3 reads CASSGPWNGNQPQHF. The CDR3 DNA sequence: TGTGCCAGCAGCGGACCCTGGAATGGCAATCAGCCCCAGCATTTT.

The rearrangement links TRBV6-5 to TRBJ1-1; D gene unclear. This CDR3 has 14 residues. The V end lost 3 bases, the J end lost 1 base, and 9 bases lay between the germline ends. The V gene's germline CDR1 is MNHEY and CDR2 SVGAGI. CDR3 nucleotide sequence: TGTGCCAGCAGTTATGGAGAGGGGAACACTGAAGCTTTCTTT. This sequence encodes CASSYGEGNTEAFF.

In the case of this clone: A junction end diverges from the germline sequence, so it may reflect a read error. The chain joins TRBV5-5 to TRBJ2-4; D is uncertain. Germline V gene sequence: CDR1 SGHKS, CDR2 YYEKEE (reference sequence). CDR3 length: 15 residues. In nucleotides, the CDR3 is TGTGCCAGCAGCTGGTCGCACGGAGACACCCTGGCGTTGAACTTC. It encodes CASSWSHGDTLALNF.

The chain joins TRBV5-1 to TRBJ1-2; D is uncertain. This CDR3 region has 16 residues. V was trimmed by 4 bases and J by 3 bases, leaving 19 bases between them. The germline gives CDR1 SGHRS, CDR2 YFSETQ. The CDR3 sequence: CASSRELLYEDYGYTF. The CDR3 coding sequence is TGCGCCAGCAGCCGGGAGCTTCTTTACGAGGACTATGGCTACACCTTC.

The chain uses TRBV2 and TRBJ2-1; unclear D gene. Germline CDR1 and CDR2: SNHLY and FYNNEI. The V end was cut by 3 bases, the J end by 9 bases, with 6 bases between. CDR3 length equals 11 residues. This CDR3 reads CASSETLEQFF. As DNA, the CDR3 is TGTGCCAGCAGTGAGACACTTGAGCAGTTCTTC.

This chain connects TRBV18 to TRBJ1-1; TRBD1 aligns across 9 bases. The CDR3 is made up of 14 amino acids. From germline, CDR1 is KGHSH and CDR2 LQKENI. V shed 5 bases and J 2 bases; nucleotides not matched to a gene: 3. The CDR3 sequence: CASSKTGGNTEAFF. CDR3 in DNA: TGTGCCAGCTCAAAGACAGGGGGAAACACTGAAGCTTTCTTT.

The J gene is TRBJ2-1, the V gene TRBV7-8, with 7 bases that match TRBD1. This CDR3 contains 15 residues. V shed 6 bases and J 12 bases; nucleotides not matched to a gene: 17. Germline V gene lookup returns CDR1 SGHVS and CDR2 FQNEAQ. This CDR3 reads CASSPDRDTRGGQFF. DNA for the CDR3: TGTGCCAGCAGTCCCGACAGGGACACCCGAGGTGGGCAGTTCTTC.

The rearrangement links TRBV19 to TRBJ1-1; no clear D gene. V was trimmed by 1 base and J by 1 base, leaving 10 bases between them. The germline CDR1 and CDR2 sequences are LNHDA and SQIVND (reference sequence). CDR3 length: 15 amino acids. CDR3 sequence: CASSIGLTWNTEAFF. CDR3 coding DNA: TGTGCCAGTAGTATAGGTCTTACATGGAACACTGAAGCTTTCTTT.

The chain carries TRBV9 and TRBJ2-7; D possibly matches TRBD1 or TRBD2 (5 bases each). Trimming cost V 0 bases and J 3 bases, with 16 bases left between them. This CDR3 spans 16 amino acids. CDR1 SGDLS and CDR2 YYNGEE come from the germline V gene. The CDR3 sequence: CASSVGYSRDGYEQYF. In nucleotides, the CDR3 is TGTGCCAGCAGCGTAGGATATAGTCGGGACGGCTACGAGCAGTACTTC.

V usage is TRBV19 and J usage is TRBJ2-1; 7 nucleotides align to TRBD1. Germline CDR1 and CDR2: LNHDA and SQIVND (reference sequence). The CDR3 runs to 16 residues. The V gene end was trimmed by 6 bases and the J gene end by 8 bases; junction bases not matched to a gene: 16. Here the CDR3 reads CASRALPGQKIDEQFF. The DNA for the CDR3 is TGTGCCAGTAGAGCCTTACCGGGACAGAAGATCGATGAGCAGTTCTTC.

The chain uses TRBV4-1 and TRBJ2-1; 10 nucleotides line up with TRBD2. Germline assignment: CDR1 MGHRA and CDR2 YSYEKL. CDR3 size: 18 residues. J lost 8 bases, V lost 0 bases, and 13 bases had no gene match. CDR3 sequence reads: CASSQDFTSGISIYEQFF. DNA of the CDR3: TGCGCCAGCAGCCAAGATTTCACTAGCGGGATCTCTATCTATGAGCAGTTCTTC.

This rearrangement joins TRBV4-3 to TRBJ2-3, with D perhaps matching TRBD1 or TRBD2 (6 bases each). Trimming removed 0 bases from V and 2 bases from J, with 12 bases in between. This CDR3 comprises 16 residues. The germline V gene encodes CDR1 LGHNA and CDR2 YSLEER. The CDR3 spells CASSQDAEGHTDTQYF. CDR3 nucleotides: TGCGCCAGCAGCCAAGATGCGGAGGGACACACAGATACGCAGTATTTT.

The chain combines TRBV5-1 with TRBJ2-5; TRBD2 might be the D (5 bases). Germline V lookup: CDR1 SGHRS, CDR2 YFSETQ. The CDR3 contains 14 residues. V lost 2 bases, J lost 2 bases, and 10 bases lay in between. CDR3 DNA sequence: TGCGCCAGCAGCTTAGGCCGAGGGCAAGAGACCCAGTACTTC. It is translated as CASSLGRGQETQYF.

CDR3: CASSPRDRGVDTEAFF. CDR3 DNA: TGTGCCAGCAGCCCCCGGGACAGGGGGGTTGACACTGAAGCTTTCTTT. The genes are TRBV4-2 and TRBJ1-1, with 11 bases matching TRBD1. The CDR3 has 16 residues. The junction had 7 bases not matched to a gene; V was cut back by 4 bases and J by 3 bases. The germline V gene encodes CDR1 LGHNA and CDR2 YNFKEQ.

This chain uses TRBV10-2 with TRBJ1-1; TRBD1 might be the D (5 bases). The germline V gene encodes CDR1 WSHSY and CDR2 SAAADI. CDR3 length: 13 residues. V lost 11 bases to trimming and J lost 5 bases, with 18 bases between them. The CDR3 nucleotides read TGCGCCTCCAGGGCAGGGAGGAATACTGAAGCTTTCTTT. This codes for CASRAGRNTEAFF.

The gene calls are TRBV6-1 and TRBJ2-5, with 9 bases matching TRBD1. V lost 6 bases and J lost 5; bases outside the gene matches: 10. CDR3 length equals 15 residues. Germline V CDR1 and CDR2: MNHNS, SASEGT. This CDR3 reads CASRSGGQGGETQYF. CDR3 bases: TGTGCCAGCAGATCCGGGGGACAGGGTGGGGAGACCCAGTACTTC.